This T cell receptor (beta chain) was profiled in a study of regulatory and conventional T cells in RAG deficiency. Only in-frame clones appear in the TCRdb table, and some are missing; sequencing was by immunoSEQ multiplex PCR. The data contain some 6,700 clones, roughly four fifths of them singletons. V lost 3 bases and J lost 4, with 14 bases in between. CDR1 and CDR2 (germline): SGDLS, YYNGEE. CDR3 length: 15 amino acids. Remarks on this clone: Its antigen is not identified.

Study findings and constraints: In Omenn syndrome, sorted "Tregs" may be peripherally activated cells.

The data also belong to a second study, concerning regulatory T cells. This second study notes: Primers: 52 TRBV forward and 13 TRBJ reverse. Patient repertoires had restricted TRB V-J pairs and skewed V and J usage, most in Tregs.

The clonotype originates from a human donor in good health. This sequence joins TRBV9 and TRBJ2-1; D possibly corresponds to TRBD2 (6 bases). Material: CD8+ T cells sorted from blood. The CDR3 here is CASSGSGLNYNEQFF. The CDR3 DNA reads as TGTGCCAGCAGCGGCTCTGGACTAAATTACAATGAGCAGTTCTTC. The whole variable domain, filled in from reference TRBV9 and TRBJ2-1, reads DSGVTQTPKHLITATGQRVTLRCSPRSGDLSVYWYQQSLDQGLQFLIQYYNGEERAKGNILERFSAQQFPDLHSELNLSSLELGDSALYFCASSGSGLNYNEQFFGPGTRLTVL.